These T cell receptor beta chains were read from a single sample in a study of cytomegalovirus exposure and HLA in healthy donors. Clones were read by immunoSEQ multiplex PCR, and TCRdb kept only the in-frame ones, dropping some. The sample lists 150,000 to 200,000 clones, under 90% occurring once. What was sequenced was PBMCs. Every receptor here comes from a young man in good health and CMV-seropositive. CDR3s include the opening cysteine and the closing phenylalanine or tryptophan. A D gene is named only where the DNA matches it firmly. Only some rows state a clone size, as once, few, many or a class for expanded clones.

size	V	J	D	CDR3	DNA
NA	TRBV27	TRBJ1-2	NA	CASSLGGPGLF	TGTGCCAGCAGTTTAGGTGGGCCAGGTCTATTC
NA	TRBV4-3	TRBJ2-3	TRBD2	CASSQEPSGGAADTQYF	TGCGCCAGCAGCCAAGAACCTAGCGGGGGGGCCGCGGATACGCAGTATTTT
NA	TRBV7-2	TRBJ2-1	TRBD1	CASSMSTGFDEQFF	TGTGCCAGCAGCATGTCGACAGGGTTCGATGAGCAGTTCTTC
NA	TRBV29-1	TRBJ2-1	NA	CSVAGQGVRNEQFF	TGCAGCGTTGCAGGGCAGGGCGTTCGCAATGAGCAGTTCTTC
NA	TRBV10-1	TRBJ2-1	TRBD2	CASSDLGASGREHNEQFF	TGCGCCAGCAGTGACCTCGGGGCTAGCGGGAGGGAACACAATGAGCAGTTCTTC
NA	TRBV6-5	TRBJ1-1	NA	CASSYMEGRVRAFF	TGTGCCAGCAGTTACATGGAGGGTCGGGTGCGGGCTTTCTTT
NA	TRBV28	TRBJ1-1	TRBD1	CASSLQGAATEAFF	TGTGCCAGCAGTTTACAGGGGGCTGCTACTGAAGCTTTCTTT
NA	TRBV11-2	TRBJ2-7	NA	CASSLLISTDSSYEQYF	TGTGCCAGCAGCTTACTAATCTCAACGGACAGCTCCTACGAGCAGTACTTC
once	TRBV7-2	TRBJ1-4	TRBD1	CASSSRDSRGGEKLFF	TGTGCCAGCAGCTCCCGGGACAGCCGGGGAGGTGAAAAACTGTTTTTT
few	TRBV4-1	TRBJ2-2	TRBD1	CASSARDRGRIGELFF	TGCGCCAGCAGCGCCCGGGACAGGGGGCGCATCGGGGAGCTGTTTTTT
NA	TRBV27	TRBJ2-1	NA	CASSSTGRRSYNEQFF	TGTGCCAGCAGTTCTACAGGGAGACGCTCCTACAATGAGCAGTTCTTC
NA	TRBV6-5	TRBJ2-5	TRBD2	CASSYGGLAVQETQYF	TGTGCCAGCAGTTACGGTGGACTAGCGGTCCAAGAGACCCAGTACTTC
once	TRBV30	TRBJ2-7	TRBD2	CAWSGGGSYEQYF	TGTGCCTGGAGCGGGGGAGGGTCCTACGAGCAGTACTTC
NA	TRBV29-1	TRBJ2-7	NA	CSVGHGGRAYEQYF	TGCAGCGTGGGACATGGGGGTCGTGCCTACGAGCAGTACTTC
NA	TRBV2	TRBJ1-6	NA	CASSEEVDGGNSPLHF	TGTGCCAGCAGTGAAGAGGTGGACGGGGGTAATTCACCCCTCCACTTT
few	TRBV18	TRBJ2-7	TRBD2	CASSWTSGRSYEQYF	TGTGCCAGCTCATGGACTAGCGGTCGATCCTACGAGCAGTACTTC
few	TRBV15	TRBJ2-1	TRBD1	CATSREGRTGTYNEQFF	TGTGCCACCAGCAGAGAAGGTAGGACAGGGACCTACAATGAGCAGTTCTTC
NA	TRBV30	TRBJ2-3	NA	CAWSRGAGTDTQYF	TGTGCCTGGAGTCGGGGTGCAGGCACAGATACGCAGTATTTT
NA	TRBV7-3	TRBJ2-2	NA	CASSPGVSGTGELFF	TGTGCCAGCAGCCCGGGAGTGTCGGGCACCGGGGAGCTGTTTTTT
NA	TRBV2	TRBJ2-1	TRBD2	CASSDRASGISYNEQFF	TGTGCCAGCAGTGATCGGGCTAGCGGAATCTCCTACAATGAGCAGTTCTTC
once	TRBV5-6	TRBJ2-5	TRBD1	CASSVRTGRMETQYF	TGTGCCAGCAGCGTGAGGACAGGGCGGATGGAGACCCAGTACTTC
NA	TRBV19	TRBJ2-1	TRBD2	CASSPTSGRPGEQFF	TGTGCCAGTAGTCCTACTAGCGGGAGGCCTGGTGAGCAGTTCTTC
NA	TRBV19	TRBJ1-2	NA	CASRPRGAYGYTF	TGTGCCAGTAGGCCCCGGGGGGCTTATGGCTACACCTTC
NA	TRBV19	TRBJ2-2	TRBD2	CASSIGTSGSLHGELFF	TGTGCCAGTAGTATAGGGACTAGCGGAAGTTTGCATGGGGAGCTGTTTTTT
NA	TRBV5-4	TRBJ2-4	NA	CASSQGEVAKNIQYF	TGTGCCAGCAGCCAAGGGGAAGTCGCCAAAAACATTCAGTACTTC
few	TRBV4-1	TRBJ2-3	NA	CASSQGQLPTDTQYF	TGCGCCAGCAGCCAAGGACAGTTACCCACAGATACGCAGTATTTT
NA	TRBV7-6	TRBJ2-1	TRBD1	CASSLRQGWYEQFF	TGTGCCAGCAGCTTACGACAGGGGTGGTATGAGCAGTTCTTC
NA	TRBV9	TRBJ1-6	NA	CASSVSQVYNSPLHF	TGTGCCAGCAGCGTAAGCCAGGTCTATAATTCACCCCTCCACTTT
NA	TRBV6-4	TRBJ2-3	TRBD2	CASSDDGGGTDTQYF	TGTGCCAGCAGTGACGACGGGGGGGGCACAGATACGCAGTATTTT
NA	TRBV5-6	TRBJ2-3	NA	CASSLRGGTQYF	TGTGCCAGCAGCTTGCGGGGAGGTACGCAGTATTTT